This T cell receptor beta chain was identified in a study of CD4+ T cells in melanoma. Study findings and constraints: Reportedly, melanoma neoantigen-specific CD4+ T cells showed varied differentiation states.

Comment on this clone: Its target is not known.

Between the trimmed V and J ends, which lost 3 bases and 6 bases, there was a span of 12 bases. The CDR3 is 14 residues long. Germline CDR1 is LNHDA and CDR2 is SQIVND (reference sequence). Assay: immunoSEQ multiplex PCR; the TCRdb copy retains only in-frame clones and omits some. The data hold roughly 16,000 clones, with around 77% observed a single time. The chain combines TRBV19 with TRBJ1-5, with D unclear. This receptor was identified in a human donor with melanoma. The sequenced material came from cells from a culture (not recorded whether cultured in vitro). CDR3 sequence reads: CASSIGGSSQPQHF. In nucleotides, the CDR3 is TGTGCCAGTAGTATCGGAGGTTCCAGTCAGCCCCAGCATTTT.